This entry features one T cell receptor beta chain sequence. Profiling relied on immunoSEQ multiplex PCR, and the TCRdb table lists in-frame clones only, not all of them. The sample has more than 110,000 clones; roughly nine tenths are singletons. The sample is drawn from a study of control samples from healthy donors and cancer patients. This receptor was taken from a woman in her thirties in good health. The sample comprised blood.

This chain's CDR3 is CATSRDGGSIDEKLFF. The CDR3 region has the DNA TGTGCCACCAGCAGAGATGGGGGGTCCATTGATGAAAAACTGTTTTTT. J is TRBJ1-4 and V is TRBV15; D perhaps matches TRBD1 (5 bases). V lost 0 bases, J lost 6 bases, and 14 bases lay in between. The CDR3 extends over 16 amino acids. The V gene's germline CDR1 is LNHNV and CDR2 YYDKDF (reference sequence).